One and the same sample provided the 10 T cell receptor beta chains below, sequenced in a study of tumor-infiltrating lymphocytes in primary liver carcinoma. Synthesis of TCR beta cDNA was carried out from 500 ng total RNA with a constant-region primer. The TCR beta library was amplified through three nested multiplex PCR rounds in a modified ARM-PCR procedure. The first two PCR rounds used TRBV1-TRBV30 forward primers with a C-beta reverse primer, 10 cycles each. TCRdb analysed the multiplex PCR reads with MiXCR anew, one entry per CDR3 protein. Counted here are more than 150,000 distinct CDR3 sequences, approximately 60% occurring once; the ten biggest clones make up 72%. Extraction also yielded germline DNA, while blood RNA was obtained from unsorted whole blood. The sequencing sample was made of peripheral blood. These receptors all come from a man aged 35 to 55 with primary liver carcinoma and hepatitis B virus infection.

In the case of this clonotype: This may be a read error: a much more frequent sequence differs by one nucleotide. The chain carries TRBV11-2 and TRBJ2-7; no firm D call. This CDR3 is 11 amino acids long. Between the trimmed V and J ends, which lost 3 bases and 8 bases, there was a span of 8 bases. Germline values: CDR1 SGHAT, CDR2 FQNNGV. The CDR3 here is CASSFRGKQYF. CDR3 nucleotide sequence: TGTGCCAGCAGCTTCCGAGGCAAGCAGTACTTC.

To note about this clonotype: Given a much more abundant clone one base away, this may be a read error. The chain recombines TRBV11-2 with TRBJ1-1, with D possibly matching TRBD1 (5 bases). Germline lookup yields CDR1 SGHAT and CDR2 FQNNGV. CDR3 length: 14 residues. V was shortened by 2 bases and J by 6 bases, with 13 bases between the two germline ends. CDR3 sequence (DNA): TGTGCCAGCAGCTTATGGTTGCAGGGAGCTGAAGCTTTCTTT. Its protein product is CASSLWLQGAEAFF.

On this clonotype: Because the CDR3 is missing its conserved closing phenylalanine or tryptophan, this is likely a read error. The chain combines TRBV11-2 with TRBJ2-5; D gene uncertain. The CDR3 has 13 residues. Germline-derived CDR1 and CDR2 are SGHAT and FQNNGV. The CDR3 DNA sequence: TGTGCCGGCAGCTTAGATGTGGAGGAGACCCAGTACTTA. Translation: CAGSLDVEETQYL.

Turning to this clonotype: A much larger clone is a single base away; this may be a read error. J is TRBJ1-5 and V is TRBV6-6; unclear D gene. The V gene's germline CDR1 is MNHNY and CDR2 SVGAGI (reference sequence). The CDR3 is 12 amino acids. Trimming took off 6 bases at V and 7 bases at J, with 10 bases between the two ends. Here the CDR3 reads CASSRVEQPQHF. The CDR3 DNA follows: TGTGCCAGCAGCCGAGTGGAGCAGCCCCAGCATTTT.

There are a few counts of this clonotype. Germline and junction disagree at one end, which may indicate a read error. The chain links TRBV5-1 to TRBJ2-5; no clear D. The CDR3 is made up of 13 amino acids. CDR1 is SGHRS and CDR2 is YFSETQ in the germline V gene. The DNA of the CDR3 is TGTGCCAGCAGTTTAGGACGGTCAGAGACCCAGTACTTC. Its translation: CASSLGRSETQYF.

The rearrangement links TRBV28 to TRBJ2-5; tentative D call: TRBD1 (6 bases). Germline V gene lookup returns CDR1 MDHEN and CDR2 SYDVKM. Trimming pared 3 bases from V and 5 bases from J, leaving 16 bases between. This CDR3 has 15 residues. The CDR3 DNA reads as TGTGCCAGCAGTTTGGGGGCTCCCGGAGTGGAGACCCAGTACTTC. Translated, it gives CASSLGAPGVETQYF. The full variable domain, with the rest looked up from reference TRBV28 and TRBJ2-5, is DVKVTQSSRYLVKRTGEKVFLECVQDMDHENMFWYRQDPGLGLRLIYFSYDVKMKEKGDIPEGYSVSREKKERFSLILESASTNQTSMYLCASSLGAPGVETQYFGPGTRLLVL.

This rearrangement joins TRBV11-2 to TRBJ2-7, with D hard to call. Germline V gene lookup returns CDR1 SGHAT and CDR2 FQNNGV. CDR3 length: 14 amino acids. The CDR3 nucleotides are TGTGCTACCAGCTTTGGTAGATCCGCCTACGAGCAGTACTTC. This gives the protein CATSFGRSAYEQYF. Filled out from reference TRBV11-2 and TRBJ2-7, the complete variable domain reads EAGVAQSPRYKIIEKRQSVAFWCNPISGHATLYWYQQILGQGPKLLIQFQNNGVVDDSQLPKDRFSAERLKGVDSTLKIQPAKLEDSAVYLCATSFGRSAYEQYFGPGTRLTVT.

This clonotype was counted ten times or more. J is TRBJ2-3 and V is TRBV29-1; D gene ambiguous. Trimming cost V 8 bases and J 1 base, with 13 bases left between them. Germline V CDR1 and CDR2: SQVTM, ANQGSEA. The length of the CDR3 is 13 residues. The CDR3 spells CSRCPGGTDTQYF. CDR3 sequence (DNA): TGCAGCCGGTGTCCTGGGGGCACAGATACGCAGTATTTT.

This clonotype was found once. The CDR3 end shows no conserved phenylalanine or tryptophan, and so a read error is likely. The genes are TRBV11-2 and TRBJ2-3, with D perhaps TRBD2 (6 bases). This CDR3 comprises 19 residues. Germline loops: CDR1 SGHAT, CDR2 FQNNGV. The chain's CDR3 is CASRTPRGVRPTSTDTQYS. The CDR3 nucleotides read TGTGCCAGCAGGACTCCTCGAGGCGTGAGACCTACTAGCACAGATACACAGTATTCT.

J is TRBJ1-1 and V is TRBV6-2 or TRBV6-3; the D is unclear. Germline CDR1 reads MNHEY; CDR2 reads SVGEGT. This CDR3 has 12 residues. Trimming removed 5 bases at V and 7 bases at J, with 11 bases between. The CDR3, as DNA: TGTGCCAGCAGTCCCTCCACGTATGAAGCTTTCTTT. Protein: CASSPSTYEAFF.